This is a list of T cell receptor beta chains from one sample in a study of T cell responses to AZD1222 COVID-19 vaccine. Only in-frame clones appear in the TCRdb table, and some are missing; sequencing was by immunoSEQ multiplex PCR. Of over 100,000 clones in the sample, approximately 91% were seen once. The sample consisted of peripheral blood, taken on day 0 of AZD1222 vaccination. Receptor source: an adult in good health. Both conserved end residues are part of each CDR3. A D gene is named only where the DNA matches it firmly. Clone size appears in some rows only: once, few, many, or a class for an expanded clone.

V gene	CDR3 length	D gene	J gene	clone size	CDR3 protein	CDR3 DNA
TRBV19	15	.	TRBJ1-5	.	CASSIVQSGGQPQHF	TGTGCCAGTAGTATAGTACAGAGTGGTGGGCAGCCCCAGCATTTT
TRBV6-5	14	.	TRBJ1-2	.	CASSLASANYGYTF	TGTGCCAGCTCCCTGGCATCAGCTAACTATGGCTACACCTTC
TRBV6-6	12	TRBD1	TRBJ1-1	.	CASRPERGQAFF	TGTGCCAGCAGGCCGGAGAGGGGGCAAGCTTTCTTT
TRBV5-1	13	.	TRBJ1-1	.	CASSSGGFTEAFF	TGCGCCAGCAGCTCTGGAGGGTTCACTGAAGCTTTCTTT
TRBV27	15	.	TRBJ2-1	.	CASSSPRERNNEQFF	TGTGCCAGCAGTTCGCCCCGGGAGCGGAACAATGAGCAGTTCTTC
TRBV18	13	.	TRBJ1-1	.	CASSSTGNTEAFF	TGTGCCAGCTCATCGACAGGGAACACTGAAGCTTTCTTT
TRBV7-9	14	.	TRBJ1-1	.	CASSPGKMNTEAFF	TGTGCCAGCAGCCCAGGGAAGATGAACACTGAAGCTTTCTTT
TRBV7-2	16	.	TRBJ2-1	.	CASSLVPQGSYNEQFF	TGTGCCAGCAGCTTAGTGCCACAGGGCTCCTACAATGAGCAGTTCTTC
TRBV15	12	.	TRBJ1-2	.	CATSRRPWGYTF	TGTGCCACCAGCAGGCGTCCGTGGGGCTACACCTTC
TRBV18	16	.	TRBJ1-6	once	CASSRGPGFGSSPLHF	TGTGCCAGCTCACGGGGACCGGGCTTTGGAAGTTCACCCCTCCACTTT
TRBV5-8	16	.	TRBJ2-1	.	CASSTIDGHRGGGQFF	TGTGCCAGCAGCACTATAGATGGCCACAGGGGCGGGGGGCAGTTCTTC
TRBV10-3	13	.	TRBJ1-2	.	CAISGGQFYGYTF	TGTGCCATCAGTGGCGGTCAGTTCTATGGCTACACCTTC
TRBV3-1/TRBV3-2	15	.	TRBJ1-3	.	CASSEPQRGRNTIYF	TGTGCCAGCAGCGAGCCCCAGCGGGGGAGAAACACCATATATTTT
TRBV11-2	13	.	TRBJ2-2	.	CASSPSSTGELFF	TGTGCCAGCAGCCCCAGCTCGACCGGGGAGCTGTTTTTT
TRBV4-2	17	.	TRBJ1-6	.	CASSQDQLPSGTSPLHF	TGTGCCAGCAGCCAAGATCAGCTCCCTAGTGGTACTTCACCCCTCCACTTT
TRBV6-5	12	.	TRBJ2-1	.	CASSYRPNEQFF	TGTGCCAGCAGTTATCGACCCAATGAGCAGTTCTTC
TRBV10-2	14	.	TRBJ1-5	.	CASKAGASDQPQHF	TGCGCCAGCAAGGCAGGGGCCAGCGATCAGCCCCAGCATTTT
TRBV3-1/TRBV3-2	12	.	TRBJ2-7	.	CASSQDTNEQYF	TGTGCCAGCAGCCAAGATACGAACGAGCAGTACTTC
TRBV6-5	12	.	TRBJ1-6	.	CASSAVNSPLHF	TGTGCCAGCAGCGCAGTAAATTCACCCCTCCACTTT
TRBV6-6	14	.	TRBJ1-5	.	CASSPAGRHQPQHF	TGTGCCAGCAGTCCCGCAGGGCGACATCAGCCCCAGCATTTT
TRBV3-1/TRBV3-2	16	TRBD1	TRBJ2-5	.	CASSPDAGTVGETQYF	TGTGCCAGCAGCCCCGACGCCGGGACAGTGGGGGAGACCCAGTACTTC